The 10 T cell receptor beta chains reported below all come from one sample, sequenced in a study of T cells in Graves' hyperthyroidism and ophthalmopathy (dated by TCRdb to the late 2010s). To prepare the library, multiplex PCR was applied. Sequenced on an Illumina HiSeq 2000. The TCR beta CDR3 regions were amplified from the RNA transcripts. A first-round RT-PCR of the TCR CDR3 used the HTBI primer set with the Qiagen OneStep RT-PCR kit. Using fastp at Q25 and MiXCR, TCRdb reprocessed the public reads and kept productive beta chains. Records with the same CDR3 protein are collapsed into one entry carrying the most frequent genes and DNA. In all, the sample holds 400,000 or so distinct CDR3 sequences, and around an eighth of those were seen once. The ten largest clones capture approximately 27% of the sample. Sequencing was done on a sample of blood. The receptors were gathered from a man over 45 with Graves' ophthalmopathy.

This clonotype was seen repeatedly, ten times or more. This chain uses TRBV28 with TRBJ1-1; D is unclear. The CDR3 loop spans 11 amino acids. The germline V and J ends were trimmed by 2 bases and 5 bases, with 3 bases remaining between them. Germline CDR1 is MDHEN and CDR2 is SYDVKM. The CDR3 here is CASSLETEAFF. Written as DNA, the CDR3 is TGTGCCAGCAGTTTAGAGACTGAAGCTTTCTTT.

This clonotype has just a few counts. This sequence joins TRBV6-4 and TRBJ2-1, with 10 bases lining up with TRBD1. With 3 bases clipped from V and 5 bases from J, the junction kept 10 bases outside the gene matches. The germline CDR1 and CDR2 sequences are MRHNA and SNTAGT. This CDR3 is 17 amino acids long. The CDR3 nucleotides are TGTGCCAGCAGTGAAACCCTTGGTGGGACAGGGGACAATGAGCAGTTCTTC. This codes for CASSETLGGTGDNEQFF.

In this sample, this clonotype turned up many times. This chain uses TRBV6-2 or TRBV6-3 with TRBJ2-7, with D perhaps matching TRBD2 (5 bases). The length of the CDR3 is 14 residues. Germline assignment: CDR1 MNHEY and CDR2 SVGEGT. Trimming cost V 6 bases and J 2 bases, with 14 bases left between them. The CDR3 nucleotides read TGTGCCAGCAGCTCTCAGCGGAAGACCTACGAGCAGTACTTC. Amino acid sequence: CASSSQRKTYEQYF.

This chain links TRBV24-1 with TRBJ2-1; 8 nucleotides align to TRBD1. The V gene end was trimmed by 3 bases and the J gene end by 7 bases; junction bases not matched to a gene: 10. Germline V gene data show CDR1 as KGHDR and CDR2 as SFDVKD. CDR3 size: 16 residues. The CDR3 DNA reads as TGTGCCACCAGTGATCCCCGGACAGGGACCGGTAATGAGCAGTTCTTC. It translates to CATSDPRTGTGNEQFF.

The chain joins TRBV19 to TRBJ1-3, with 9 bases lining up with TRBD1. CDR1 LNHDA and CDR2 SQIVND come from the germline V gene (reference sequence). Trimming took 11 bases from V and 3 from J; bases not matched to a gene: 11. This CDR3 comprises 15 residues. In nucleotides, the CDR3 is TGTGCCTGTTCAACACAGGGGGCGCGTGGAAACACCATATATTTT. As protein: CACSTQGARGNTIYF.

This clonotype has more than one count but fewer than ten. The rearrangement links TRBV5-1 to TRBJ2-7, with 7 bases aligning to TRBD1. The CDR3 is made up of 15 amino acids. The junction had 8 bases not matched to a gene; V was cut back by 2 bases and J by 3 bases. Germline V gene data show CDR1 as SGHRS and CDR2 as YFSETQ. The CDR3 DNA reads TGCGCCAGCAGCTTCCGACTGGGACAGAACTACGAGCAGTACTTC. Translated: CASSFRLGQNYEQYF.

DNA for the CDR3: TGTGCCAGCAGTTCATACCGGGACAAGGCCAAAGAGACCCAGTACTTC. It specifies CASSSYRDKAKETQYF. This chain links TRBV28 with TRBJ2-5; tentative D call: TRBD1 (6 bases). Trimming cost V 4 bases and J 3 bases, with 18 bases left between them. Germline CDR1 and CDR2: MDHEN and SYDVKM. This CDR3 is 16 amino acids long.

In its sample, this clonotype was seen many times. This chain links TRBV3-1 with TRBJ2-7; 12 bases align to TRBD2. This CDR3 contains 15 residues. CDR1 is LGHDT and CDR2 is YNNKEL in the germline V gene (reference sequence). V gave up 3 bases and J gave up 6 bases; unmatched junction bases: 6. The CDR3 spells CASSQTSGSSGEQYF. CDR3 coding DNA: TGTGCCAGCAGCCAGACTAGCGGGAGTTCTGGCGAGCAGTACTTC.

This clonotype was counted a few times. The CDR3 sequence: CASNRKGLGAFF. The CDR3 DNA is TGTGCCAGCAACCGCAAGGGGTTAGGAGCTTTCTTT. The genes are TRBV28 and TRBJ1-1; D may be TRBD1 (5 bases). CDR3 length: 12 amino acids. The ends were cut back, 7 bases at V and 10 bases at J, with 16 bases in the middle. CDR1 is MDHEN and CDR2 is SYDVKM in the germline V gene. The variable domain in full, completed from reference TRBV28 and TRBJ1-1, reads DVKVTQSSRYLVKRTGEKVFLECVQDMDHENMFWYRQDPGLGLRLIYFSYDVKMKEKGDIPEGYSVSREKKERFSLILESASTNQTSMYLCASNRKGLGAFFGQGTRLTVV.

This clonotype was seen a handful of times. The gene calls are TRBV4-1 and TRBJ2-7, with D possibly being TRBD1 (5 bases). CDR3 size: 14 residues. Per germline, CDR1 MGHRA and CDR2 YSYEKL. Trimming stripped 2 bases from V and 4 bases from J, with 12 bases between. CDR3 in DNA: TGCGCCAGCAGCCAATTTTTAGGGGTGTACGAGCAGTACTTC. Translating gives CASSQFLGVYEQYF.